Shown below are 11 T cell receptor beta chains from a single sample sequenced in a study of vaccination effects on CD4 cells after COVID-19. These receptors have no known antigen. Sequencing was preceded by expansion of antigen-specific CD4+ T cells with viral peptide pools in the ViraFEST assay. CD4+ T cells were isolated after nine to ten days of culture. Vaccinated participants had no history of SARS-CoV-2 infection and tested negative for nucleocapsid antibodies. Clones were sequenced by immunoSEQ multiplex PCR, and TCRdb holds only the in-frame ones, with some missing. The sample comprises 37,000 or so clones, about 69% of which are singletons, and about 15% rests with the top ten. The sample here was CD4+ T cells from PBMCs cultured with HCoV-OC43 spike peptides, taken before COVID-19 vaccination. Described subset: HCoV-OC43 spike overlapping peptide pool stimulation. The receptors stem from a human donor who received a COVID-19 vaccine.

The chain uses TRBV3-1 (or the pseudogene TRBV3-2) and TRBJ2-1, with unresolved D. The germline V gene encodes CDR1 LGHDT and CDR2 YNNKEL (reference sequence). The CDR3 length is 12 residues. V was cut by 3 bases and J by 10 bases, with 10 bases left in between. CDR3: CASSQRIGEQFF. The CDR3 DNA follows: TGTGCCAGCAGCCAGCGCATCGGGGAGCAGTTCTTC.

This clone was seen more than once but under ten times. The CDR3 nucleotides read TGTGCCAGCAGCTTAGCAGCGCTAGTTGGCCAAGAGACCCAGTACTTC. It codes for CASSLAALVGQETQYF. This chain joins TRBV7-9 and TRBJ2-5; no clear D gene. V shed 0 bases and J shed 1 base, with 12 bases lying between them. From germline, CDR1 is SEHNR and CDR2 FQNEAQ (reference sequence). The CDR3 covers 16 residues.

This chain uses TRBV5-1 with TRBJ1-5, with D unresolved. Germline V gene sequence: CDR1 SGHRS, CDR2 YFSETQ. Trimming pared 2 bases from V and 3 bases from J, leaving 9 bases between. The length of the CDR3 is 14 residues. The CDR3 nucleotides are TGCGCCAGCAGCTTAACGGGGTTCAATCAGCCCCAGCATTTT. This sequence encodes CASSLTGFNQPQHF.

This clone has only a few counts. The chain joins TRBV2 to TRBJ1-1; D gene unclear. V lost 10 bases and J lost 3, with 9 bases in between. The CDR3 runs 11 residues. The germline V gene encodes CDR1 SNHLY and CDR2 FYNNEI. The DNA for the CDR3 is TGTGCCACCCGGGATTACACTGAAGCTTTCTTT. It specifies CATRDYTEAFF.

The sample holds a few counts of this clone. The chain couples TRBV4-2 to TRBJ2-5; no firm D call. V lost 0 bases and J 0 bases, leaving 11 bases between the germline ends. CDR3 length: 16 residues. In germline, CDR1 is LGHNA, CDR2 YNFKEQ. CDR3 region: CASSQDQSTDQETQYF. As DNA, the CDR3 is TGTGCCAGCAGCCAAGATCAGAGTACGGACCAAGAGACCCAGTACTTC.

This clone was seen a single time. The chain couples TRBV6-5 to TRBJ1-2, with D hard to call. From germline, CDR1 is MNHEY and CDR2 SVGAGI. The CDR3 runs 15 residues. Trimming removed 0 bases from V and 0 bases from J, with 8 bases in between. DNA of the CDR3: TGTGCCAGCAGTTACTCCATATTAGCTAACTATGGCTACACCTTC. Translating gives CASSYSILANYGYTF.

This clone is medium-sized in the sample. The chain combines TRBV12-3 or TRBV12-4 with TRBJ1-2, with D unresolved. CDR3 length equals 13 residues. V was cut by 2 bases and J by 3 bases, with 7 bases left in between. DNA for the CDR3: TGTGCCAGCAGTTTAAGACAAGACTATGGCTACACCTTC. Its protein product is CASSLRQDYGYTF.

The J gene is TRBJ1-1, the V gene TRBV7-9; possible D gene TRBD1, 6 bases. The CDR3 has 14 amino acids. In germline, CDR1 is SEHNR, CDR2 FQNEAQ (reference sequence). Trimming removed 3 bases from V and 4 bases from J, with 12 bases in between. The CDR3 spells CASSLAGAATEAFF. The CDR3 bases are TGTGCCAGCAGCTTGGCGGGGGCGGCCACTGAAGCTTTCTTT. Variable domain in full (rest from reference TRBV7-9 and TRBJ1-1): DTGVSQNPRHKITKRGQNVTFRCDPISEHNRLYWYRQTLGQGPEFLTYFQNEAQLEKSRLLSDRFSAERPKGSFSTLEIQRTEQGDSAMYLCASSLAGAATEAFFGQGTRLTVV.

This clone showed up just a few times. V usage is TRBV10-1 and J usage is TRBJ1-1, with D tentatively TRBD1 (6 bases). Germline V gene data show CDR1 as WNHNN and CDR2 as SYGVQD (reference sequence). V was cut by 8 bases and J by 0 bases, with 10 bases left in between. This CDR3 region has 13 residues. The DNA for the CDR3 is TGCGCCAGCGCGGGACACCTGAACACTGAAGCTTTCTTT. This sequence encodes CASAGHLNTEAFF.

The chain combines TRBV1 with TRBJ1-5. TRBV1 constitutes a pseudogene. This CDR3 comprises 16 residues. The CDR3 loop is CTSSQRSRGGGQPQHF. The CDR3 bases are TGCACCAGCAGCCAAAGATCTCGTGGGGGAGGTCAGCCCCAGCATTTT.

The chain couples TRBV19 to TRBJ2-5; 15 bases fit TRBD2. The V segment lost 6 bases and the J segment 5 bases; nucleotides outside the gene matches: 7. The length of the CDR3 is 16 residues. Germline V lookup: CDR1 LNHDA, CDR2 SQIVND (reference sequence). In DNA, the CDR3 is TGTGCCAGTAGCCGGGCCGGGACTAGCGGGGGGGAGACCCAGTACTTC. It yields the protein CASSRAGTSGGETQYF.